This T cell receptor beta chain originates from a study of blood T cells in healthy people across ages. The CDR3 sequence is 16 residues long. Germline V lookup: CDR1 MNHEY, CDR2 SVGEGT. V was pared by 5 bases and J by 3 bases, with 7 bases of the junction left unmatched. Then a second PCR, running about 6 to 11 cycles, was carried out with a sample-barcoded 5' primer and a J-beta primer mix. Via MiXCR, TCRdb re-called the 5' RACE reads, giving one row per CDR3 protein. The table records some 1,500,000 distinct CDR3 sequences, around 40% of them present only once. The sample holds a few counts of this clonotype.

This sequence originates from a woman in her late teens or twenties in good health. This sequence joins TRBV6-2 or TRBV6-3 and TRBJ2-3, with 11 bases identical to TRBD1. The sequenced sample was blood. CDR3 sequence reads: CASSDRTGGMTDTQYF. CDR3 DNA: TGTGCCAGCAGTGACCGGACAGGGGGCATGACAGATACGCAGTATTTT.